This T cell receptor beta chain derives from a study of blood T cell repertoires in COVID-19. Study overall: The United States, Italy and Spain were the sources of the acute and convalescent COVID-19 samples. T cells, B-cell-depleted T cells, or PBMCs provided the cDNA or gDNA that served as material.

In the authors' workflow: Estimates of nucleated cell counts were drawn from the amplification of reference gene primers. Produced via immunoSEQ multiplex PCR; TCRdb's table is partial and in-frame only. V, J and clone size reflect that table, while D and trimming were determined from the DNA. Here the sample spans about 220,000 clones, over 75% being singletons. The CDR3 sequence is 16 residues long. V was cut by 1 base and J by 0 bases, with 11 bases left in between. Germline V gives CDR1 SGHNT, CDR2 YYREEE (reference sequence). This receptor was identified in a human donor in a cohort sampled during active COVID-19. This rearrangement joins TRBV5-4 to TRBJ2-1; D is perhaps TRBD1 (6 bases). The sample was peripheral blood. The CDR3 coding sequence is TGTGCCAGCAGCTTGTTTCGGGACACCTCCTACAATGAGCAGTTCTTC. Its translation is CASSLFRDTSYNEQFF. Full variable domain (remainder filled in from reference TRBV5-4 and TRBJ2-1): ETGVTQSPTHLIKTRGQQVTLRCSSQSGHNTVSWYQQALGQGPQFIFQYYREEENGRGNFPPRFSGLQFPNYSSELNVNALELDDSALYLCASSLFRDTSYNEQFFGPGTRLTVL.